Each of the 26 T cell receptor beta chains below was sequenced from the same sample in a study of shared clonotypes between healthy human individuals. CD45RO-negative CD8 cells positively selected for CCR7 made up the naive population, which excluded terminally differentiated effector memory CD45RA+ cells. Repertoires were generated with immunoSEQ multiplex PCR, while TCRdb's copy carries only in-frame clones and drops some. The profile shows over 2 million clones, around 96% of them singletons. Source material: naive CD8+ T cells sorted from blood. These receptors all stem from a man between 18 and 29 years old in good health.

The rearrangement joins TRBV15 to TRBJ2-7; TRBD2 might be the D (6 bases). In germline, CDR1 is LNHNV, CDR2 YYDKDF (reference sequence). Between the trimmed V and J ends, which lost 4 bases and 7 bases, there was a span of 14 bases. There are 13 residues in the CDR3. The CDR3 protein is CATSTGDSGEQYF. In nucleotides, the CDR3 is TGTGCCACCAGCACGGGAGATTCGGGAGAGCAGTACTTC. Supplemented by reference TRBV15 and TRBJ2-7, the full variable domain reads DAMVIQNPRYQVTQFGKPVTLSCSQTLNHNVMYWYQQKSSQAPKLLFHYYDKDFNNEADTPDNFQSRRPNTSFCFLDIRSPGLGDTAMYLCATSTGDSGEQYFGPGTRLTVT.

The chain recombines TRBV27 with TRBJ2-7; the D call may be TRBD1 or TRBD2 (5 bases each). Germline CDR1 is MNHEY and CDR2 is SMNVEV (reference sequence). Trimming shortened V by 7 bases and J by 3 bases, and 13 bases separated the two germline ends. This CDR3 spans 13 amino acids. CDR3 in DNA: TGTGCCAGCAAGTCGGGGCACGGCTACGAGCAGTACTTC. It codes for CASKSGHGYEQYF.

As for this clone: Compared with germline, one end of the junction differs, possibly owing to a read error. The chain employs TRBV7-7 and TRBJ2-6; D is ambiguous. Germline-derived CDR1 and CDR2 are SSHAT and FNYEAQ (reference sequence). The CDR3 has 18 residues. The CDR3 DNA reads TGTGCTAGCAGCCACAGTCTGCTAGGATCCTCTGGGGCCAACGTCCTGACTTTC. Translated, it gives CASSHSLLGSSGANVLTF.

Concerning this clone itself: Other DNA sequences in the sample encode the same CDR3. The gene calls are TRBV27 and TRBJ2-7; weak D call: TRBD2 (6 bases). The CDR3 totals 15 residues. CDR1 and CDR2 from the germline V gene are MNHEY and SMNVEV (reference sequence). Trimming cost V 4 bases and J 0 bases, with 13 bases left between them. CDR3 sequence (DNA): TGTGCCAGCAGTTCGGGGCAGGGACTCTCCTACGAGCAGTACTTC. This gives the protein CASSSGQGLSYEQYF.

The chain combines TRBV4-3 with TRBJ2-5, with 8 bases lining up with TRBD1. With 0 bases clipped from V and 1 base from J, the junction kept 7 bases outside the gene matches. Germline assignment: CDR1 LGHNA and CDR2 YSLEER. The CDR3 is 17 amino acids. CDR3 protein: CASSQDFRTGIQETQYF. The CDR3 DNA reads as TGCGCCAGCAGCCAAGATTTTCGGACAGGGATCCAAGAGACCCAGTACTTC.

The CDR3 DNA sequence: TGTGCCAGCAGTCTTTGGGGCGCTGAAGCTTTCTTT. Its protein product is CASSLWGAEAFF. V usage is TRBV5-5 and J usage is TRBJ1-1; D might be TRBD1 (5 bases). V lost 5 bases, J lost 6 bases, and 11 bases lay in between. This CDR3 spans 12 amino acids. Per germline, CDR1 SGHKS and CDR2 YYEKEE (reference sequence).

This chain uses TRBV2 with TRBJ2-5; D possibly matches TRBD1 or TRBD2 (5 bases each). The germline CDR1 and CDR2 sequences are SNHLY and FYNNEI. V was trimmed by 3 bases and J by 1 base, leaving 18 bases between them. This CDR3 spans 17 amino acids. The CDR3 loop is CASSEGVLAGTQETQYF. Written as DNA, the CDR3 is TGTGCCAGCAGTGAGGGGGTGTTGGCAGGGACCCAAGAGACCCAGTACTTC.

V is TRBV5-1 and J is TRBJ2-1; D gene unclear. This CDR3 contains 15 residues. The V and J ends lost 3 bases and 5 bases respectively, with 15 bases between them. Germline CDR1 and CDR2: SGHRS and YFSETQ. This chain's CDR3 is CASSSLETGNNEQFF. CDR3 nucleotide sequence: TGCGCCAGCAGCTCTCTAGAAACGGGTAACAATGAGCAGTTCTTC.

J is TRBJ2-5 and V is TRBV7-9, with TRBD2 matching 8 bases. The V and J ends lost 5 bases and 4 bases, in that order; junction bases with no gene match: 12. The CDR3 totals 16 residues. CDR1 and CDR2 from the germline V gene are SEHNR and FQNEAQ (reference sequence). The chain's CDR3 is CASSPPIVAGGETQYF. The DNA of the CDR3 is TGTGCCAGCAGCCCACCCATCGTCGCGGGGGGAGAGACCCAGTACTTC.

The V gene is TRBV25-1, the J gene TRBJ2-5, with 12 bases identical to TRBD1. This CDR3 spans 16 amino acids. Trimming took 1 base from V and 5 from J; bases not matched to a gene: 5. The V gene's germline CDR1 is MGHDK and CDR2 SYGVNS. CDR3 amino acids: CASSESGQGASETQYF. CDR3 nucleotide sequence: TGTGCCAGCAGTGAATCGGGACAGGGGGCGAGTGAGACCCAGTACTTC. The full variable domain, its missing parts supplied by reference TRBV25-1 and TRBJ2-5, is EADIYQTPRYLVIGTGKKITLECSQTMGHDKMYWYQQDPGMELHLIHYSYGVNSTEKGDLSSESTVSRIRTEHFPLTLESARPSHTSQYLCASSESGQGASETQYFGPGTRLLVL.

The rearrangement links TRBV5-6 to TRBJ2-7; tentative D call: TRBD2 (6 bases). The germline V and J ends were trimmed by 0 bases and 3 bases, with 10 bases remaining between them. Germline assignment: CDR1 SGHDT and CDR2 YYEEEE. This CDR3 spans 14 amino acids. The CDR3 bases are TGTGCCAGCAGCTTGGGACTAGATTTCTACGAGCAGTACTTC. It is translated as CASSLGLDFYEQYF.

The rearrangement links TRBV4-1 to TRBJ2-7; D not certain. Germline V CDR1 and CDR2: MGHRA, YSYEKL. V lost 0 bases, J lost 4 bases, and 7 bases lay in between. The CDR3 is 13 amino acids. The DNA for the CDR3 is TGCGCCAGCAGCCAAGAGTCTCGATACGAGCAGTACTTC. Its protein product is CASSQESRYEQYF.

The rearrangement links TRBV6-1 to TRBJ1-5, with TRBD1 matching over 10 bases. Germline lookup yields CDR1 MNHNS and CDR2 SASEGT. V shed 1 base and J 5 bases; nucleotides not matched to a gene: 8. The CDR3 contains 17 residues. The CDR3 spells CASSEGTGGPPDQPQHF. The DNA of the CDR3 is TGTGCCAGCAGTGAAGGGACAGGGGGACCCCCTGATCAGCCCCAGCATTTT.

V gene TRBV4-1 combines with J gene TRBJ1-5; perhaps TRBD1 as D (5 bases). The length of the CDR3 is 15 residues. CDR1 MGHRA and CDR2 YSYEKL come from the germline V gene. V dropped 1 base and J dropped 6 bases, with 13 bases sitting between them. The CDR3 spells CASSQVGGTGQPQHF. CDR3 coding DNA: TGCGCCAGCAGCCAAGTTGGGGGAACGGGTCAGCCCCAGCATTTT.

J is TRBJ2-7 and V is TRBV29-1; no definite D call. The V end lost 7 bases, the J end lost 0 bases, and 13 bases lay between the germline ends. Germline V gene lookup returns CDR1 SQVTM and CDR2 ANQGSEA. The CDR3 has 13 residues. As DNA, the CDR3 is TGCAGCGGTATTTTACCCAGCTCCTACGAGCAGTACTTC. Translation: CSGILPSSYEQYF.

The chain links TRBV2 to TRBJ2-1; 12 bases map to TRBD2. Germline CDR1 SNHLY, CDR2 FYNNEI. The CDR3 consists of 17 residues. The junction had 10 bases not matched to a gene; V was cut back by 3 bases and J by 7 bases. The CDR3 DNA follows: TGTGCCAGCAGTGAGGGTGGAACTAGCGGGAGGACGAATGAGCAGTTCTTC. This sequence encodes CASSEGGTSGRTNEQFF. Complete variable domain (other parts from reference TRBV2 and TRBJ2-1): EPEVTQTPSHQVTQMGQEVILRCVPISNHLYFYWYRQILGQKVEFLVSFYNNEISEKSEIFDDQFSVERPDGSNFTLKIRSTKLEDSAMYFCASSEGGTSGRTNEQFFGPGTRLTVL.

CDR3 sequence: CASTGGDSYGYTF. CDR3 bases: TGTGCCAGCACCGGAGGTGATTCTTATGGCTACACCTTC. This chain uses TRBV27 with TRBJ1-2; no definite D call. The germline V gene has CDR1 MNHEY and CDR2 SMNVEV (reference sequence). Between the trimmed V and J ends, which lost 7 bases and 5 bases, there was a span of 14 bases. CDR3 size: 13 residues.

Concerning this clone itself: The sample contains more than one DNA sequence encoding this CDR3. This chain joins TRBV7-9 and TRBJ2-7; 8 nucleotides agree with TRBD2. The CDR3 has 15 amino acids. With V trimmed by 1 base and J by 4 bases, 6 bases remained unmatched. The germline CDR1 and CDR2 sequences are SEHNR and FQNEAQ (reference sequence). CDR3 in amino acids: CASSLVAGGPYEQYF. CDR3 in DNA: TGTGCCAGCAGCTTAGTGGCGGGAGGACCTTACGAGCAGTACTTC.

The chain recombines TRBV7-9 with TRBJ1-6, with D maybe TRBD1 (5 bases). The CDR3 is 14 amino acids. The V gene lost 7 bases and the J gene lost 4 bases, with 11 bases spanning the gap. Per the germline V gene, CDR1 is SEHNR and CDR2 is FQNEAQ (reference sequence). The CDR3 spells CASNKGIYNSPLHF. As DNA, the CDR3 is TGTGCCAGCAACAAGGGGATTTATAATTCACCCCTCCACTTT.

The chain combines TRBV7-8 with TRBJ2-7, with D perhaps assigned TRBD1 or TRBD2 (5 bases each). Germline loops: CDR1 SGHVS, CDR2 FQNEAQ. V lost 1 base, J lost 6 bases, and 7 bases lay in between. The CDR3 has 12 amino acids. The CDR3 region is CASSLGGSEQYF. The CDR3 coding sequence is TGTGCCAGCAGCTTAGGGGGGTCCGAGCAGTACTTC.

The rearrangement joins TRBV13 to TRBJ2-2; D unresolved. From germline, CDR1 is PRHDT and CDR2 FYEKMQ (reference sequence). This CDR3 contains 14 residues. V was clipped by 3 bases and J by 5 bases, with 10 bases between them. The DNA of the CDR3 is TGTGCCAGCAGCTTGATTGGCCTGACCGGGGAGCTGTTTTTT. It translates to CASSLIGLTGELFF.

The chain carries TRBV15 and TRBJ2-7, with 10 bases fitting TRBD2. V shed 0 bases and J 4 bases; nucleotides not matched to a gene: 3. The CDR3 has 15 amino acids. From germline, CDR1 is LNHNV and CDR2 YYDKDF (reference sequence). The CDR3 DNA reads TGTGCCACCAGCAGAGATCTGGGACTAGCGTACGAGCAGTACTTC. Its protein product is CATSRDLGLAYEQYF.

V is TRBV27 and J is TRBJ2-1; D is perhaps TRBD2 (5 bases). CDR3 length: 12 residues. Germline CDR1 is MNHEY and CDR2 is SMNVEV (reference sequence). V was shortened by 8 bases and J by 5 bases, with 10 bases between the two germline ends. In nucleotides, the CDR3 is TGTGCCAGCCATATCGGGGACAATGAGCAGTTCTTC. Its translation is CASHIGDNEQFF.

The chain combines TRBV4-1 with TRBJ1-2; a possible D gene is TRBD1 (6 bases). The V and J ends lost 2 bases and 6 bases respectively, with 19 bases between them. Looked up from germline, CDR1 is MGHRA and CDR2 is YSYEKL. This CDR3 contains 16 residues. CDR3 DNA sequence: TGCGCCAGCAGCCAAACCCCCCAGGGGCGCTCGGATGGCTACACCTTC. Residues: CASSQTPQGRSDGYTF.

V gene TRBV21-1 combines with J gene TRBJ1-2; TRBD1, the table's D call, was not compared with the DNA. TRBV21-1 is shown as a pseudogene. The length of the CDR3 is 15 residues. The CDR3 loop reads CASSKAGNTGLGYTF. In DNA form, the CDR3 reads TGTGCCAGCAGCAAAGCGGGAAATACAGGGCTTGGCTACACCTTC.

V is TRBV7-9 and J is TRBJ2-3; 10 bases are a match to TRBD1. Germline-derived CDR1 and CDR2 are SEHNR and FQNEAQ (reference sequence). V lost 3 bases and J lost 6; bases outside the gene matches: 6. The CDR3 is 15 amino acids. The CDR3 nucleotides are TGTGCCAGCAGCTTGGCGACAGGGGGCAGGGATACGCAGTATTTT. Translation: CASSLATGGRDTQYF.